The 25 T cell receptor beta chains in this list originate from one sample, sequenced in a study of graft-versus-host responses after intestinal transplantation. These receptors lack a known antigen. Libraries were prepared by immunoSEQ multiplex PCR; TCRdb keeps only in-frame clonotypes and omits some of them. This table has around 120,000 clones, 90% appearing once. The sample here was unstimulated CD4+ T cells sorted from spleen or lymph node cells, taken before intestinal transplant. These receptors were taken from a human donor who received an intestinal transplant.

J is TRBJ2-1 and V is TRBV5-4; no definite D call. CDR1 and CDR2 from the germline V gene are SGHNT and YYREEE (reference sequence). The CDR3 is 16 amino acids. Trimming took off 0 bases at V and 0 bases at J, with 10 bases between the two ends. CDR3 amino acids: CASSLVVASSYNEQFF. The CDR3 DNA sequence: TGTGCCAGCAGCTTGGTGGTGGCTAGCTCCTACAATGAGCAGTTCTTC.

This clone was detected only once. The chain uses TRBV4-3 and TRBJ2-3, with 8 bases aligning to TRBD2. The CDR3 runs to 16 residues. Unmatched junction bases numbered 9, after V lost 1 base and J lost 6 bases. Germline CDR1 LGHNA, CDR2 YSLEER. Written as DNA, the CDR3 is TGCGCCAGCAGCCAAGCGGGGGGGTATGTCATGGATACGCAGTATTTT. Protein product: CASSQAGGYVMDTQYF.

The chain is built from TRBV30 and TRBJ2-6; D is unclear. The CDR3 consists of 13 residues. The germline CDR1 and CDR2 sequences are GTSNPN and SVGIG (reference sequence). V was pared by 4 bases and J by 2 bases, with 6 bases between. The CDR3 region is CAWTPAGANVLTF. In nucleotides, the CDR3 is TGTGCCTGGACCCCCGCTGGGGCCAACGTCCTGACTTTC.

The chain has TRBV6-5 and TRBJ1-2, with a possible D match to TRBD1 (6 bases). Germline-derived CDR1 and CDR2 are MNHEY and SVGAGI. The CDR3 has 15 amino acids. Between the trimmed V and J ends, which lost 5 bases and 2 bases, there was a span of 15 bases. CDR3 coding DNA: TGTGCCAGCAGTCTACAGGGACCCTCGAACTATGGCTACACCTTC. This translates into CASSLQGPSNYGYTF.

V gene TRBV6-1 combines with J gene TRBJ1-2, with TRBD1 matching over 8 bases. CDR3 size: 13 residues. Trimming at V came to 6 bases and at J to 4 bases, leaving 4 bases not matched to a gene. Per the germline V gene, CDR1 is MNHNS and CDR2 is SASEGT. This CDR3 reads CASRGQDGYGYTF. The DNA of the CDR3 is TGTGCCAGCAGGGGACAGGACGGCTATGGCTACACCTTC.

The chain links TRBV7-9 to TRBJ1-2, with D possibly being TRBD1 (5 bases). V was trimmed by 5 bases and J by 6 bases, leaving 16 bases between them. This CDR3 has 14 residues. CDR1 and CDR2 (germline): SEHNR, FQNEAQ (reference sequence). The CDR3 sequence is CASSPPGDFDGYTF. The CDR3, as DNA: TGTGCCAGCAGCCCCCCGGGGGATTTTGATGGCTACACCTTC. The full variable domain, with the rest looked up from reference TRBV7-9 and TRBJ1-2, is DTGVSQNPRHKITKRGQNVTFRCDPISEHNRLYWYRQTLGQGPEFLTYFQNEAQLEKSRLLSDRFSAERPKGSFSTLEIQRTEQGDSAMYLCASSPPGDFDGYTFGSGTRLTVV.

The gene calls are TRBV30 and TRBJ1-4; TRBD1 is a possible D gene (6 bases). This CDR3 contains 13 residues. The germline CDR1 and CDR2 sequences are GTSNPN and SVGIG (reference sequence). Trimming pared 5 bases from V and 8 bases from J, leaving 15 bases between. CDR3 in DNA: TGTGCCTGGTCGGGGGGGGCGCTAGAAAAACTGTTTTTT. Translated: CAWSGGALEKLFF.

The chain links TRBV6-5 to TRBJ2-3, with D possibly TRBD2 on 5 matching bases. CDR3 length: 14 residues. Germline-derived CDR1 and CDR2 are MNHEY and SVGAGI. The V end lost 7 bases, the J end lost 1 base, and 12 bases lay between the germline ends. CDR3 residues: CASKLGLRTDTQYF. CDR3 bases: TGTGCCAGCAAACTAGGACTCCGCACAGATACGCAGTATTTT.

This clone showed up just once. This chain links TRBV7-2 with TRBJ1-4, with D maybe TRBD1 (5 bases). V was shortened by 5 bases and J by 7 bases, with 17 bases between the two germline ends. The CDR3 runs to 15 residues. The V gene's germline CDR1 is SGHTA and CDR2 FQGNSA. The CDR3 reads CASSAFRDRSEKLFF. The DNA of the CDR3 is TGTGCCAGCAGCGCCTTTCGAGACAGAAGTGAAAAACTGTTTTTT.

V is TRBV14 and J is TRBJ2-5; 10 bases fit TRBD1. The CDR3 covers 15 residues. Germline CDR1 is SGHDN and CDR2 is FVKESK. V was clipped by 2 bases and J by 5 bases; unmatched bases: 5. The CDR3 protein is CASSQPGQGWETQYF. In nucleotides, the CDR3 is TGTGCCAGCAGCCAACCGGGACAGGGGTGGGAGACCCAGTACTTC.

This chain uses TRBV25-1 with TRBJ2-3, with TRBD1 identical over 9 bases. This CDR3 comprises 18 residues. Germline assignment: CDR1 MGHDK and CDR2 SYGVNS. With V trimmed by 1 base and J by 4 bases, 12 bases remained unmatched. CDR3 nucleotide sequence: TGTGCCAGCAGTGAATTTAAGGGCGGGACAGGGACAGCAGATACGCAGTATTTT. It encodes CASSEFKGGTGTADTQYF.

This clone was counted a single time. The gene calls are TRBV19 and TRBJ2-7, with D possibly TRBD1 on 7 matching bases. Deletions cut 4 bases from V and 0 bases from J, with 10 bases between. Germline V lookup: CDR1 LNHDA, CDR2 SQIVND (reference sequence). The CDR3 contains 14 residues. The CDR3 loop is CASSRGDSSYEQYF. As DNA, the CDR3 is TGTGCCAGTAGTAGGGGGGACAGCTCCTACGAGCAGTACTTC.

This clone was counted once. The chain couples TRBV7-2 to TRBJ2-7, with D perhaps matching TRBD1 (6 bases). The CDR3 is 15 amino acids. Trimming shortened V by 4 bases and J by 7 bases, and 20 bases separated the two germline ends. Looked up from germline, CDR1 is SGHTA and CDR2 is FQGNSA. The CDR3, as DNA: TGTGCCAGCAGCTCACCTAACAATTACAGGGCAGAGCAGTACTTC. This translates into CASSSPNNYRAEQYF.

The V and J genes are TRBV9 and TRBJ2-4, with 16 bases matching TRBD2. Germline V gives CDR1 SGDLS, CDR2 YYNGEE. CDR3 length: 21 residues. Trimming removed 1 base from V and 1 base from J; junction bases left unmatched: 11. Here the CDR3 reads CASSVSGTSGRGGKAKNIQYF. The CDR3 DNA reads as TGTGCCAGCAGCGTATCCGGGACTAGCGGGAGGGGAGGGAAGGCCAAAAACATTCAGTACTTC.

The CDR3 DNA reads as TGTGCCAGCAACCCAGTGGAGGGGGGGCGTTCTGGAAACACCATATATTTT. The encoded protein is CASNPVEGGRSGNTIYF. The V call is TRBV11-3, the J call TRBJ1-3; possible D gene TRBD1, 6 bases. CDR1 is SGHNT and CDR2 is YENEEA in the germline V gene. This CDR3 region has 17 residues. V lost 7 bases and J 1 base, leaving 20 bases between the germline ends.

V usage is TRBV6-6 and J usage is TRBJ2-7; TRBD2 might be the D (6 bases). Trimming cost V 5 bases and J 2 bases, with 16 bases left between them. The CDR3 has 15 amino acids. From germline, CDR1 is MNHNY and CDR2 SVGAGI (reference sequence). CDR3 in DNA: TGTGCCAGCAGTCCCGGGACTGGGGAGACCTACGAGCAGTACTTC. Its protein product is CASSPGTGETYEQYF.

For the CDR3, the DNA is TGTGCCTGGAGTGCCCAGACAGGGTCCTATGGCTACACCTTC. Its protein is CAWSAQTGSYGYTF. This chain connects TRBV30 to TRBJ1-2; 7 nucleotides align to TRBD1. Germline lookup yields CDR1 GTSNPN and CDR2 SVGIG (reference sequence). The trim removed 1 base at V and 4 bases at J, leaving 6 bases unmatched. This CDR3 region has 14 residues.

The chain combines TRBV6-5 with TRBJ1-1, with 7 bases lining up with TRBD1. The CDR3 covers 13 residues. Germline CDR1 reads MNHEY; CDR2 reads SVGAGI. V lost 6 bases to trimming and J lost 1 base; unmatched junction nucleotides: 2. The CDR3 region has the DNA TGTGCCAGCAGGGGACAGACGAACACTGAAGCTTTCTTT. Translated, it gives CASRGQTNTEAFF.

This chain joins TRBV6-1 and TRBJ2-4; 10 bases map to TRBD1. Unmatched junction bases numbered 8, after V lost 6 bases and J lost 9 bases. The germline gives CDR1 MNHNS, CDR2 SASEGT. This CDR3 region has 14 residues. This CDR3 reads CASSYRDRGPIQYF. In DNA, the CDR3 is TGTGCCAGCAGCTACCGGGACAGGGGTCCCATTCAGTACTTC.

The chain has TRBV5-1 and TRBJ2-1; 10 positions agree with TRBD1. V was clipped by 0 bases and J by 12 bases; unmatched bases: 6. Germline lookup yields CDR1 SGHRS and CDR2 YFSETQ. The CDR3 runs to 14 residues. The CDR3 region has the DNA TGCGCCAGCAGCTTGGGGACAGGGGGGGATGTGCAGTTCTTC. Residues: CASSLGTGGDVQFF.

The chain couples TRBV29-1 to TRBJ1-1; D gene ambiguous. Germline loops: CDR1 SQVTM, CDR2 ANQGSEA. This CDR3 contains 15 residues. V was cut by 7 bases and J by 3 bases, with 21 bases left in between. CDR3 DNA: TGCAGCGGAAGGGAGGCAGTCCTATCCCACACTGAAGCTTTCTTT. It encodes CSGREAVLSHTEAFF.

The chain links TRBV5-1 to TRBJ2-3, with unresolved D. CDR1 and CDR2 (germline): SGHRS, YFSETQ. V dropped 4 bases and J dropped 3 bases, with 9 bases sitting between them. This CDR3 contains 13 residues. CDR3 amino acids: CASSPARTDTQYF. The CDR3 DNA reads as TGCGCCAGCAGCCCCGCCCGGACAGATACGCAGTATTTT. Filled out from reference TRBV5-1 and TRBJ2-3, the complete variable domain reads KAGVTQTPRYLIKTRGQQVTLSCSPISGHRSVSWYQQTPGQGLQFLFEYFSETQRNKGNFPGRFSGRQFSNSRSEMNVSTLELGDSALYLCASSPARTDTQYFGPGTRLTVL.

The chain links TRBV28 to TRBJ2-7; no definite D call. Trimming shortened V by 4 bases and J by 4 bases, and 5 bases separated the two germline ends. The V gene's germline CDR1 is MDHEN and CDR2 SYDVKM. The CDR3 contains 11 residues. CDR3 residues: CASSSRYEQYF. The CDR3 region has the DNA TGTGCCAGCAGTTCCAGGTACGAGCAGTACTTC.

CDR3 amino acids: CASSSPRVVGTDTQYF. CDR3 nucleotides: TGTGCCAGCAGTTCCCCCCGGGTTGTCGGTACAGATACGCAGTATTTT. The chain combines TRBV6-5 with TRBJ2-3; no definite D call. From germline, CDR1 is MNHEY and CDR2 SVGAGI. Deletions cut 4 bases from V and 3 bases from J, with 17 bases between. The CDR3 runs to 16 residues.

V gene TRBV10-3 combines with J gene TRBJ2-1, with 10 bases fitting TRBD1. Germline V gives CDR1 ENHRY, CDR2 SYGVKD. V shed 6 bases and J 8 bases; nucleotides not matched to a gene: 1. CDR3 length equals 12 residues. The CDR3 here is CAIRGTGDEQFF. CDR3 nucleotide sequence: TGTGCCATCAGGGGGACAGGGGATGAGCAGTTCTTC.